The sequence of this T cell receptor beta chain was determined in a study of blood T cell repertoires in COVID-19. Study-level background: Researchers got acute and convalescent COVID-19 samples from the United States, Italy and Spain. PBMCs, B-cell-depleted T cells, or T cells were the source of the cDNA or gDNA that made up the material.

This CDR3 is built from 15 residues. CDR1 is LNHDA and CDR2 is SQIVND in the germline V gene (reference sequence). V lost 9 bases and J lost 6; bases outside the gene matches: 10. Libraries were prepared by immunoSEQ multiplex PCR; TCRdb keeps only in-frame clonotypes and omits some of them. The table has some 57,000 clones, about 89% seen once; the top ten hold less than 2%. The sequence derives from a man between 60 and 75 years old with acute or convalescent COVID-19. What was sequenced was peripheral blood. This sequence joins TRBV19 and TRBJ2-4, with TRBD2 matching 11 bases. The CDR3, as DNA: TGTGCCAGCAGATATAGCGGGGGGGCCGGAAACATTCAGTACTTC. It specifies CASRYSGGAGNIQYF.